A single sample is the source of the 20 T cell receptor beta chains below, sequenced in a study of blood T cells in healthy people across ages. For the second PCR, which ran for roughly 7 to 11 cycles, a sample-barcoded 5' primer and a J-beta primer mix were used. TCRdb used MiXCR to reprocess the 5' RACE reads, holding one entry per CDR3 protein. Of 550,000 to 650,000 distinct CDR3 sequences in the sample, over 25% were seen once. The same sample was also used in a study of T cells of mothers and their children.

The sample comprised blood. The receptors derive from a boy between 2 and 10 years old in good health.

In this sample, this clonotype turned up a few times. CDR3 nucleotides: TGTGCCAGCAGCTTAAGCGGAAATACGCAGTATTTT. As protein: CASSLSGNTQYF. V and J are TRBV11-1 and TRBJ2-3; D may be TRBD2 (5 bases). CDR3 length: 12 residues. Germline-derived CDR1 and CDR2 are SGHAT and FQDESV (reference sequence). V was trimmed by 2 bases and J by 7 bases, leaving 7 bases between them.

The chain combines TRBV5-1 with TRBJ2-1; 11 bases are a match to TRBD2. With V trimmed by 4 bases and J by 2 bases, 8 bases remained unmatched. From germline, CDR1 is SGHRS and CDR2 YFSETQ. The CDR3 has 17 amino acids. The CDR3 region has the DNA TGCGCCAGCAGCGATCCTAGCGGGAGGACTCCCTACAATGAGCAGTTCTTC. Residues: CASSDPSGRTPYNEQFF.

CDR3 protein: CASSFGGLPLNTEAFF. As DNA, the CDR3 is TGTGCCAGCAGTTTTGGGGGACTCCCATTGAACACTGAAGCTTTCTTT. The chain links TRBV12-3 or TRBV12-4 to TRBJ1-1; tentative D call: TRBD1 (5 bases). V lost 3 bases and J 0 bases, leaving 14 bases between the germline ends. The CDR3 has 16 amino acids.

The chain combines TRBV28 with TRBJ2-3; tentative D call: TRBD2 (5 bases). V was pared by 3 bases and J by 5 bases, with 12 bases between. The CDR3 has 14 residues. In germline, CDR1 is MDHEN, CDR2 SYDVKM. The CDR3 region has the DNA TGTGCCAGCAGTTTGGGCCCAGGAGGAGATACGCAGTATTTT. Translating it yields CASSLGPGGDTQYF.

This chain uses TRBV25-1 with TRBJ1-4; 8 bases fit TRBD1. Looked up from germline, CDR1 is MGHDK and CDR2 is SYGVNS. This CDR3 comprises 15 residues. Trimming took 4 bases from V and 7 from J; bases not matched to a gene: 8. The CDR3 DNA reads as TGTGCCAGCAGTGTGGCCGGGACAGGCAGTGAAAAACTGTTTTTT. Translating gives CASSVAGTGSEKLFF.

This clonotype was counted only a few times. Here the CDR3 reads CSALPRTETYEQYF. The CDR3 coding sequence is TGCAGTGCCTTACCCCGGACTGAGACCTACGAGCAGTACTTC. The V call is TRBV20-1, the J call TRBJ2-7; TRBD2 is a possible D gene (5 bases). Trimming left V 6 bases short and J 2 bases short, with 17 bases between. The CDR3 is 14 residues long. Germline V CDR1 and CDR2: DFQATT, SNEGSKA (reference sequence).

CDR3 loop: CASSTFATEQETQYF. CDR3 nucleotide sequence: TGTGCCAGCTCTACCTTTGCGACAGAACAAGAGACCCAGTACTTC. The chain employs TRBV18 and TRBJ2-5; D may be TRBD1 (5 bases). The germline V gene has CDR1 KGHSH and CDR2 LQKENI. This CDR3 contains 15 residues. Between the trimmed V and J ends, which lost 6 bases and 2 bases, there was a span of 16 bases.

The chain carries TRBV4-1 and TRBJ2-7; D unresolved. CDR3 length: 13 amino acids. V was cut by 3 bases and J by 3 bases, with 9 bases left in between. Germline CDR1 is MGHRA and CDR2 is YSYEKL. CDR3 DNA: TGCGCCAGCAGCCAGACACTATACTACGAGCAGTACTTC. This encodes CASSQTLYYEQYF.

This clonotype turned up a few times. V is TRBV30 and J is TRBJ1-2; TRBD1 matches at 8 bases. Trimming removed 4 bases from V and 4 bases from J; junction bases left unmatched: 5. There are 13 residues in the CDR3. Germline lookup yields CDR1 GTSNPN and CDR2 SVGIG (reference sequence). CDR3 loop: CAWTQDRVYGYTF. DNA of the CDR3: TGTGCCTGGACCCAGGACAGGGTCTATGGCTACACCTTC.

This chain links TRBV6-1 with TRBJ2-5; 11 bases match TRBD2. TRBJ2-1 explains the end of the DNA better; the J call may be wrong. Germline assignment: CDR1 MNHNS and CDR2 SASEGT. This CDR3 has 15 residues. The CDR3 nucleotides read TGTGCCAGCACCTCACTAGCGGGGGACCTAAATGAGCAGTTCTTC. This sequence encodes CASTSLAGDLNEQFF.

In this sample, this clonotype turned up a few times. The chain combines TRBV7-2 with TRBJ2-5, with 8 bases fitting TRBD1. Germline loops: CDR1 SGHTA, CDR2 FQGNSA. The CDR3 is 15 residues long. Losses at the gene ends were 4 bases for V and 2 bases for J; bases not matched to a gene: 6. This CDR3 is CASSSTGQVQETQYF. For the CDR3, the DNA is TGTGCCAGCAGCTCAACGGGACAGGTACAAGAGACCCAGTACTTC.

This clonotype was counted a few times. The rearrangement links TRBV4-3 to TRBJ2-5; D remains ambiguous. The J call is doubtful: the DNA matches TRBJ2-1 better. Germline CDR1 and CDR2: LGHNA and YSLEER. The CDR3 totals 15 residues. The CDR3 is CASSQVMNSWDEQFF. CDR3 sequence (DNA): TGCGCCAGCAGCCAAGTAATGAACTCCTGGGATGAGCAGTTCTTC.

This sequence joins TRBV29-1 and TRBJ1-2, with 7 positions matching TRBD1. This CDR3 has 12 amino acids. The germline CDR1 and CDR2 sequences are SQVTM and ANQGSEA. With V trimmed by 7 bases and J by 2 bases, 4 bases remained unmatched. The CDR3 DNA is TGCAGCGCTAAGGGACAGAACTATGGCTACACCTTC. Its translation: CSAKGQNYGYTF.

This clonotype was observed many times. The chain uses TRBV7-6 and TRBJ2-3, with D perhaps assigned TRBD1 or TRBD2 (6 bases each). Trimming shortened V by 2 bases and J by 5 bases, and 14 bases separated the two germline ends. The CDR3 has 15 residues. The germline CDR1 and CDR2 sequences are SGHVS and FNYEAQ. CDR3 nucleotide sequence: TGTGCCAGCAGCTTAAGGGGGGCTGAGGGAGATACGCAGTATTTT. Amino acid sequence: CASSLRGAEGDTQYF. Supplemented by reference TRBV7-6 and TRBJ2-3, the full variable domain reads GAGVSQSPRYKVTKRGQDVALRCDPISGHVSLYWYRQALGQGPEFLTYFNYEAQQDKSGLPNDRFSAERPEGSISTLTIQRTEQRDSAMYRCASSLRGAEGDTQYFGPGTRLTVL.

This clonotype has more than one count but fewer than ten. Here the CDR3 omits its conserved ending phenylalanine or tryptophan, so a read error is the likely source. The V and J genes are TRBV20-1 and TRBJ2-3; 7 nucleotides match TRBD1. V was clipped by 7 bases and J by 3 bases; unmatched bases: 7. Per germline, CDR1 DFQATT and CDR2 SNEGSKA (reference sequence). This CDR3 is built from 13 residues. The CDR3 here is CSGSTGSTDTQYL. CDR3 sequence (DNA): TGCAGTGGTTCGACAGGGAGTACAGATACGCAGTATCTT.

J is TRBJ2-5 and V is TRBV5-1, with 9 bases fitting TRBD2. The CDR3 is 16 residues long. V was pared by 3 bases and J by 2 bases, with 8 bases of the junction left unmatched. CDR1 is SGHRS and CDR2 is YFSETQ in the germline V gene. CDR3 residues: CASSSLAGRPQETQYF. The CDR3 region has the DNA TGCGCCAGCAGCTCCCTAGCGGGGAGACCGCAAGAGACCCAGTACTTC.

This clonotype appeared many times. The CDR3 reads CASSFGASYNEQFF. The CDR3, as DNA: TGCGCCAGCAGCTTTGGCGCGTCCTACAATGAGCAGTTCTTC. This chain uses TRBV5-1 with TRBJ2-1; no clear D. Germline CDR1 SGHRS, CDR2 YFSETQ. The CDR3 extends over 14 amino acids. V lost 2 bases and J lost 1, with 7 bases in between.

This clonotype came up many times. J is TRBJ2-5 and V is TRBV7-9, with 7 bases lining up with TRBD2. Trimming at V came to 6 bases and at J to 5 bases, leaving 9 bases not matched to a gene. CDR1 and CDR2 from the germline V gene are SEHNR and FQNEAQ (reference sequence). This CDR3 region has 14 residues. CDR3 protein: CASSLAGGKETQYF. CDR3 coding DNA: TGTGCCAGCAGTTTGGCCGGGGGGAAGGAGACCCAGTACTTC.

The J gene is TRBJ2-5, the V gene TRBV6-1; no clear D gene. There are 13 residues in the CDR3. Between the trimmed V and J ends, which lost 4 bases and 5 bases, there was a span of 11 bases. CDR1 is MNHNS, CDR2 SASEGT, per germline. Written as DNA, the CDR3 is TGTGCCAGCAGTGCGTTGCTTAAGGAGACCCAGTACTTC. It codes for CASSALLKETQYF.

This clonotype was detected many times. This chain joins TRBV6-1 and TRBJ1-1; D unresolved. The V end lost 5 bases, the J end lost 1 base, and 14 bases lay between the germline ends. The germline V gene has CDR1 MNHNS and CDR2 SASEGT. This CDR3 region has 15 residues. The CDR3 nucleotides read TGTGCCAGCAGTTCCTATGTAATCGGGAACACTGAAGCTTTCTTT. It translates to CASSSYVIGNTEAFF.